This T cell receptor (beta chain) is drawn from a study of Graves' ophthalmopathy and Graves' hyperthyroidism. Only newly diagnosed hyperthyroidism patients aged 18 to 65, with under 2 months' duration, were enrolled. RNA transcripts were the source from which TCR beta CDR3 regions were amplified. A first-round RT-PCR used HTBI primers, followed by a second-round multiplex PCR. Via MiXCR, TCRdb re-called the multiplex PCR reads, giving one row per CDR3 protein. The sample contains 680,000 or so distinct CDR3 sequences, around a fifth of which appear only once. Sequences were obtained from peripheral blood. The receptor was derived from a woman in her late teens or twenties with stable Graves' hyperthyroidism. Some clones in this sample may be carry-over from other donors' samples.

CDR3 sequence: CASSKITGAFDGYTF. The CDR3 DNA is TGTGCCAGCAGCAAGATCACAGGCGCGTTCGATGGCTACACCTTC. V and J are TRBV7-2 and TRBJ1-2; D might be TRBD1 (5 bases). Trimming shortened V by 5 bases and J by 6 bases, and 19 bases separated the two germline ends. Germline V gives CDR1 SGHTA, CDR2 FQGNSA. The CDR3 totals 15 residues.